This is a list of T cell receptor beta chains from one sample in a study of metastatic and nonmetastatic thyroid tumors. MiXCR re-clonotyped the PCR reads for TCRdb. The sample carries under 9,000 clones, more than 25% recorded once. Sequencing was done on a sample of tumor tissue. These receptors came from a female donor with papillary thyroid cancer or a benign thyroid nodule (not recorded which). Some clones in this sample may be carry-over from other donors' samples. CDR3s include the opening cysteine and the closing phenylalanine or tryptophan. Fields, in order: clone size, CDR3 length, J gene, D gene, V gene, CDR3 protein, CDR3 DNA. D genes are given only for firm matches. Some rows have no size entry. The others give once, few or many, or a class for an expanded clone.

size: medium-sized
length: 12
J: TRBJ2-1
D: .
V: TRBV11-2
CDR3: CASSLGGDEQFF
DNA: TGTGCCAGCAGCTTAGGAGGCGACGAGCAGTTCTTC

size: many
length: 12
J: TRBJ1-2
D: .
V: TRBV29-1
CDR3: CSVESDNYGYTF
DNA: TGCAGCGTTGAGTCAGATAACTATGGCTACACCTTC

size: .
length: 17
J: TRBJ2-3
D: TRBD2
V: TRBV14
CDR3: CASSQEGPLAHTDTQYF
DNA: TGTGCCAGCAGCCAAGAAGGGCCACTAGCGCACACAGATACGCAGTATTTT

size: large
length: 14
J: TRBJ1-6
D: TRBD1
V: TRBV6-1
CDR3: CASTGQGAQSPLHF
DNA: TGTGCCAGCACAGGACAGGGGGCTCAGTCACCCCTCCACTTT

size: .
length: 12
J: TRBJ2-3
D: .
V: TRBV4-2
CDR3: CASSLGVDTQYF
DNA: TGTGCCAGCAGCCTCGGTGTGGATACGCAGTATTTT

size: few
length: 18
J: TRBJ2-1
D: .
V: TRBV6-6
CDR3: CASSYQPQTIRRYNEQFF
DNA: TGTGCCAGCAGTTATCAGCCCCAGACTATTCGCAGATACAATGAGCAGTTCTTC

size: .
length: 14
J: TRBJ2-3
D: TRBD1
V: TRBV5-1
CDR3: CASSRDSDTDTQYF
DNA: TGCGCCAGCAGCAGGGACAGTGACACAGATACGCAGTATTTT

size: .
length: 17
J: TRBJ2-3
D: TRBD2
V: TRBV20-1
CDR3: CSAPPPGLEWGTDTQYF
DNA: TGCAGTGCCCCCCCCCCGGGACTAGAATGGGGCACAGATACGCAGTATTTT

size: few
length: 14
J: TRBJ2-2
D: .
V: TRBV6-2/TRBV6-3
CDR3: CASSYSWGAGELFF
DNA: TGTGCCAGCAGTTACTCATGGGGGGCCGGGGAGCTGTTTTTT

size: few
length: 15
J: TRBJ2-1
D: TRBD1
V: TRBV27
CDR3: CASSTVRRGLNEQFF
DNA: TGTGCCAGCAGTACAGTCCGCAGGGGGTTGAATGAGCAGTTCTTC

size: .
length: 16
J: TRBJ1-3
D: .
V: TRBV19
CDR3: CASTVGAGLSGNTIYF
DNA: TGTGCCAGTACCGTAGGGGCAGGACTCTCTGGAAACACCATATATTTT

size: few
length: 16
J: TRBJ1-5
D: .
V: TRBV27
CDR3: CATKPSGTSANQPQHF
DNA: TGTGCCACCAAGCCGTCCGGGACAAGTGCCAATCAGCCCCAGCATTTT

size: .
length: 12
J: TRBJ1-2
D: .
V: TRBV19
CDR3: CASSSLGHGYTF
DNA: TGTGCCAGTAGTTCGCTGGGGCATGGCTACACCTTC

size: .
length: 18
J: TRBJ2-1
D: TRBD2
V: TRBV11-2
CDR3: CASSLGVSGGAVNNEQFF
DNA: TGTGCCAGCAGCTTAGGGGTTAGCGGGGGGGCTGTGAACAATGAGCAGTTCTTC

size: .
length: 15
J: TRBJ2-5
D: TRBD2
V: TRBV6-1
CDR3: CASRTSGYYQETQYF
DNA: TGTGCCAGCAGAACTAGCGGGTACTACCAAGAGACCCAGTACTTC

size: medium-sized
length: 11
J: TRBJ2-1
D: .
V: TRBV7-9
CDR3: CASRVYNEQFF
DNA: TGTGCCAGCAGGGTATACAATGAGCAGTTCTTC

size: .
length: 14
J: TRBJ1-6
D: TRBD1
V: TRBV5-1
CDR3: CASSLQGADSPLHF
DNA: TGCGCCAGCAGCTTACAGGGGGCTGATTCACCCCTCCACTTT

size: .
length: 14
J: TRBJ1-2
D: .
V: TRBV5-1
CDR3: CASSLYMGADGYTF
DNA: TGCGCCAGCAGCTTGTATATGGGGGCGGACGGCTACACCTTC

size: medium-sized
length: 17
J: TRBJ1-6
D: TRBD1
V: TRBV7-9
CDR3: CASSLSSGTAYNSPLHF
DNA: TGTGCCAGCAGCTTATCATCCGGGACAGCTTATAATTCACCCCTCCACTTT

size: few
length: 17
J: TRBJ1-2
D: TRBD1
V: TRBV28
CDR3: CASSFIGTGAFDYGYTF
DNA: TGTGCCAGCAGTTTTATCGGGACAGGGGCATTTGACTATGGCTACACCTTC

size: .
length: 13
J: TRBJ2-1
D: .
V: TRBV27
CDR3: CASSFNSYNEQFF
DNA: TGTGCCAGCAGTTTTAACTCCTACAATGAGCAGTTCTTC

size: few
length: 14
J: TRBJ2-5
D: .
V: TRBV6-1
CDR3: CASSEGWKGETQYF
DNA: TGTGCCAGCAGTGAAGGGTGGAAGGGAGAGACCCAGTACTTC

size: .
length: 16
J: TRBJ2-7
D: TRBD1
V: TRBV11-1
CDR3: CASSPKGQGDSYEQYF
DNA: TGTGCCAGCAGCCCGAAGGGACAGGGTGACTCCTACGAGCAGTACTTC

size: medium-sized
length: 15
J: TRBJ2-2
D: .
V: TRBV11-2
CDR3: CASSSRLGGEEELFF
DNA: TGTGCCAGCAGCTCTCGGTTAGGCGGGGAGGAGGAGCTGTTTTTT

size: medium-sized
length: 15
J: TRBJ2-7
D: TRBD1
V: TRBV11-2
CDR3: CASSRTGQGTYEQYF
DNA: TGTGCCAGCAGCCGCACCGGACAGGGAACCTACGAGCAGTACTTC

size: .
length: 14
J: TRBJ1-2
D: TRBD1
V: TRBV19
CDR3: CASSTGQVVDGYTF
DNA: TGTGCCAGTAGTACGGGACAGGTGGTAGATGGCTACACCTTC

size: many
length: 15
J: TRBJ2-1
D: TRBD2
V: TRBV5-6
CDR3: CASSHSGSAYNEQFF
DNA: TGTGCCAGCAGCCATAGCGGGAGTGCCTACAATGAGCAGTTCTTC

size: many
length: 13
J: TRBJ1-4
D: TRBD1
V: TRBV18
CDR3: CASSPGQGEKLFF
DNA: TGTGCCAGCTCTCCGGGACAGGGCGAAAAACTGTTTTTT

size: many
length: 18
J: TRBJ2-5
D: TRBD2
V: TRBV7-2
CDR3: CASSPPPGTSGDQETQYF
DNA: TGTGCCAGCAGCCCCCCCCCGGGTACTAGCGGGGATCAAGAGACCCAGTACTTC

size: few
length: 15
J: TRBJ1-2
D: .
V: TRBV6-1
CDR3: CASSRVGGPPYGYTF
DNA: TGTGCCAGCAGTCGGGTGGGGGGGCCTCCCTATGGCTACACCTTC

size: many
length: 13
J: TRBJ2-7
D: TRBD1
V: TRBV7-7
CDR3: CASSSTWDSEQYF
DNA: TGTGCCAGCAGCTCTACCTGGGACAGCGAGCAGTACTTC

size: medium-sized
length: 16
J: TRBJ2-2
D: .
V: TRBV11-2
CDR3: CASSLRRGQNTGELFF
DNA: TGTGCCAGCAGCTTACGACGGGGTCAGAACACCGGGGAGCTGTTTTTT

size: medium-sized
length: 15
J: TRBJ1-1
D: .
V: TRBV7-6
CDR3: CASSLGQRFNSEAFF
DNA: TGTGCCAGCAGCTTAGGGCAGAGGTTCAACTCTGAAGCTTTCTTT

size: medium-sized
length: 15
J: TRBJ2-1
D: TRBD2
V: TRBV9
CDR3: CASSVASGKTTEQFF
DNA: TGTGCCAGCAGCGTAGCTAGCGGGAAAACGACTGAGCAGTTCTTC

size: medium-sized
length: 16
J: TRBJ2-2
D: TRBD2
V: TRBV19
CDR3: CASSRTSGGYTGELFF
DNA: TGTGCCAGTAGCCGGACTAGCGGGGGTTACACCGGGGAGCTGTTTTTT

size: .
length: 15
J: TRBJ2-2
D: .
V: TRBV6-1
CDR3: CASSEITGTPWELFF
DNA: TGTGCCAGCAGTGAGATCACAGGGACACCGTGGGAGCTGTTTTTT

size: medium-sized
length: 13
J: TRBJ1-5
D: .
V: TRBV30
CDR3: CAWSVWGDQPQHF
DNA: TGTGCCTGGAGTGTGTGGGGGGATCAGCCCCAGCATTTT

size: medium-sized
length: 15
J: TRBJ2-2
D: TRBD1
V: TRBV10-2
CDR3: CASSESVQGAGELFF
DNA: TGCGCCAGCAGTGAGTCGGTACAGGGGGCCGGGGAGCTGTTTTTT

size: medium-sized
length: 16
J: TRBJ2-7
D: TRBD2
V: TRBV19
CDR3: CASSPGLAGGRYEQYF
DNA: TGTGCCAGTAGTCCGGGACTAGCGGGAGGGCGCTACGAGCAGTACTTC

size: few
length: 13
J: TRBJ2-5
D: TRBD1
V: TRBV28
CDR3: CASSWTGRETQYF
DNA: TGTGCCAGCAGTTGGACAGGGCGGGAGACCCAGTACTTC

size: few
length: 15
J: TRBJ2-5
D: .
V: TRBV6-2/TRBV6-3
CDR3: CASSVVPGPGETQYF
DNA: TGTGCCAGCAGTGTGGTTCCGGGCCCGGGAGAGACCCAGTACTTC

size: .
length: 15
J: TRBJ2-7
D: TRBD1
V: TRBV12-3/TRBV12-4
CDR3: CASSSAGGGSYEQYF
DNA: TGTGCCAGCAGTTCGGCAGGGGGCGGCTCCTACGAGCAGTACTTC

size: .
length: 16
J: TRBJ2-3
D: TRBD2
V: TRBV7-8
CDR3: CASSSRLAGGTDTQYF
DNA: TGTGCCAGCAGCTCGAGACTAGCGGGAGGAACAGATACGCAGTATTTT

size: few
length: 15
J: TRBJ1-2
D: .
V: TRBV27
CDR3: CASSSRGLANYGYTF
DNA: TGTGCCAGCAGTTCAAGGGGCCTGGCTAACTATGGCTACACCTTC

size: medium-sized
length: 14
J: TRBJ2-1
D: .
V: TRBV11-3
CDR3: CASSSGFGDNEQFF
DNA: TGTGCCAGCAGCTCTGGATTTGGTGACAATGAGCAGTTCTTC